This TCR beta chain was identified in a study of CXCR3-negative and CXCR3-positive naive CD8 T cells. Study summary: The libraries together contributed about 135 million TRB reads, each supplying about 1.5 +/- 0.3 million.

Through 5' RACE with UMI labels, the TRB cDNA libraries were prepared. Each CDR3 protein gets one entry in TCRdb, which reprocessed the 5' RACE reads and gives no DNA. This table holds some 7,400 distinct CDR3 sequences. General study points: CXCR3 expression dropped partially after cryopreservation, and most assays relied on fresh PBMCs. More hydrophobic TRB CDR3s were found in CXCR3-positive naive cells than in CXCR3-negative naive cells.

The CDR3 runs to 13 residues. In germline, CDR1 is SGHTA, CDR2 FQGNSA. In the case of this clonotype: The antigen is undetermined.

Sequencing input: naive CXCR3- CD8+ T cells from blood. This sample's subset: CD45RO-CCR7+CD27+CD95- naive CD8+ T cells lacking CXCR3 (TNR3-). The sequence derives from a human donor in good health. Some clones in this sample may be carry-over from other donors' samples. This sequence joins TRBV7-2 and TRBJ1-1; TCRdb names TRBD1, which stays unverified in the absence of DNA. This chain's CDR3 is CASSLGGLAEAFF.